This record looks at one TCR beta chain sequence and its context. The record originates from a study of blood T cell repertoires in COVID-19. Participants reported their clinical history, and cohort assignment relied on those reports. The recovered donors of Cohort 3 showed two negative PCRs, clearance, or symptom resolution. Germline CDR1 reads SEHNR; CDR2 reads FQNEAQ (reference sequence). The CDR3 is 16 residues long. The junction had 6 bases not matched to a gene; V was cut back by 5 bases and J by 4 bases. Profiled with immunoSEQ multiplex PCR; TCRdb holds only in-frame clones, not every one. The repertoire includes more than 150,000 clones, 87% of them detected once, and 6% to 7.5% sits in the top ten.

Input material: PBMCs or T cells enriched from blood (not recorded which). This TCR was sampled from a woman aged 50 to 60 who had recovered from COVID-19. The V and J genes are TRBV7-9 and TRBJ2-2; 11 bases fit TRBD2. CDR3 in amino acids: CASSRSGRAVTGELFF. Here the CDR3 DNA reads TGTGCCAGCAGCCGTAGCGGGAGGGCCGTCACCGGGGAGCTGTTTTTT.